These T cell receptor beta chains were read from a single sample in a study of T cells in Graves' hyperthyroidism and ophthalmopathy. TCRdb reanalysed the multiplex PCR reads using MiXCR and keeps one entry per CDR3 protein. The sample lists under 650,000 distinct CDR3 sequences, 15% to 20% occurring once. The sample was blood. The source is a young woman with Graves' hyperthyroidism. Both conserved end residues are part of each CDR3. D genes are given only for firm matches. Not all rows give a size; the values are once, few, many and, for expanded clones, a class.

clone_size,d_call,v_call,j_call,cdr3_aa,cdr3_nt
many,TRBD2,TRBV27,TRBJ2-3,CASSFSGSGADTQYF,TGTGCCAGCAGTTTTAGCGGGAGCGGGGCAGATACGCAGTATTTT
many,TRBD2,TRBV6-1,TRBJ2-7,CASSVEAGAKISYEQYF,TGTGCCAGCAGTGTTGAGGCGGGAGCCAAAATATCCTACGAGCAGTACTTC
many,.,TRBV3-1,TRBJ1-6,CASSRRPLAGLSPLHF,TGTGCCAGCAGCCGCAGACCCTTGGCGGGCCTTTCACCCCTCCACTTT
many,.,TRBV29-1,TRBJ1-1,CSVDVEENTEAFF,TGCAGCGTTGATGTGGAGGAGAACACTGAAGCTTTCTTT
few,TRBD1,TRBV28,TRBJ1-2,CASSPTLTGSRGYTF,TGTGCCAGCAGTCCCACACTGACAGGGAGTCGAGGCTACACCTTC
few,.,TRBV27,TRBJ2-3,CASSLSPTADTQYF,TGTGCCAGCAGTTTATCCCCGACCGCAGATACGCAGTATTTT
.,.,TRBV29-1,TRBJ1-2,CSVEGLPMEGYTF,TGCAGCGTGGAGGGCTTACCTATGGAGGGCTACACCTTC
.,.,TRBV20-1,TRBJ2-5,CSAHRRTLVETQYF,TGCAGTGCCCACCGTCGTACCCTTGTGGAGACCCAGTACTTC
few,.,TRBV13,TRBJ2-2,CASSLSVTGNTGELFF,TGTGCCAGCAGCTTATCCGTAACGGGGAACACCGGGGAGCTGTTTTTT
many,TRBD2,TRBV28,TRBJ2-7,CASSTLAGGLGEQYF,TGTGCCAGCAGTACCCTAGCGGGAGGGCTGGGGGAGCAGTACTTC
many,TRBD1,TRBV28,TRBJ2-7,CASSSAGTGGDEQYF,TGTGCCAGCAGTTCAGCCGGGACAGGGGGCGACGAGCAGTACTTC
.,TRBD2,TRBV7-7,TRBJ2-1,CASSLGLAGEVYNEQFF,TGTGCTAGCAGCTTGGGACTAGCGGGGGAAGTGTACAATGAGCAGTTCTTC
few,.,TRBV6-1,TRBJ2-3,CASSELGVWRGPTDTQYF,TGTGCCAGCAGTGAATTAGGCGTGTGGAGGGGACCCACAGATACGCAGTATTTT
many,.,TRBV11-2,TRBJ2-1,CASSFTRGDNEQFF,TGTGCCAGCAGCTTTACGAGGGGGGACAATGAGCAGTTCTTC
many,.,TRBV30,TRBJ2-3,CAKGESTDTQYF,TGTGCCAAGGGGGAAAGCACAGATACGCAGTATTTT
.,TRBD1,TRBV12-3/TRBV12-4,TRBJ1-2,CASSESRTGGYYGYTF,TGTGCCAGCAGTGAGTCGCGGACAGGGGGCTACTATGGCTACACCTTC
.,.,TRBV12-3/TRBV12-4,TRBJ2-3,CASRETSSDTQYF,TGTGCCAGCAGGGAAACTAGTTCAGATACGCAGTATTTT
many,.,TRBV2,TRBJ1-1,CATRGQGISEAFF,TGTGCCACCCGAGGGCAGGGAATCTCTGAAGCTTTCTTT
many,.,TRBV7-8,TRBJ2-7,CASSLAGALSYEQYF,TGTGCCAGCAGCTTAGCTGGGGCCCTTTCCTACGAGCAGTACTTC
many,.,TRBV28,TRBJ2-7,CASSLSAGEVEQYF,TGTGCCAGCAGTTTATCGGCAGGGGAGGTCGAGCAGTACTTC
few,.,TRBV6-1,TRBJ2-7,CALRDTTYEQYF,TGTGCCCTGCGGGACACAACCTACGAGCAGTACTTC
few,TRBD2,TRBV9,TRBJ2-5,CASSRRGGQETQYF,TGTGCCAGCAGCAGAAGGGGAGGGCAAGAGACCCAGTACTTC
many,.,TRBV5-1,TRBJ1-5,CASSPGTSGNQPQHF,TGCGCCAGCAGCCCAGGGACCTCCGGGAATCAGCCCCAGCATTTT
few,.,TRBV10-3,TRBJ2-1,CAISESIPWGDEQFF,TGTGCCATCAGTGAGTCGATCCCCTGGGGCGATGAGCAGTTCTTC
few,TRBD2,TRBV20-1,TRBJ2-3,CSADAVRLAAGGFSTDTQYF,TGCAGTGCTGATGCGGTCCGACTAGCGGCAGGGGGTTTTAGCACAGATACGCAGTATTTT
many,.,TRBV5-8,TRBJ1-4,CASSQSRATNEKLFF,TGTGCCAGCAGCCAAAGCAGGGCAACTAATGAAAAACTGTTTTTT
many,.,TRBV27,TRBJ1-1,CASSLSPNTEAFF,TGTGCCAGCAGTTTATCGCCGAACACTGAAGCTTTCTTT
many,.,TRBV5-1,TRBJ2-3,CASSEDTDTQYF,TGCGCCAGCAGCGAGGACACAGATACGCAGTATTTT
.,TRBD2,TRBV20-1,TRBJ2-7,CSASQGTSHEQYF,TGCAGTGCTAGTCAAGGGACTAGCCACGAGCAGTACTTC
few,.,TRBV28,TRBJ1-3,CASRSDSYSGNTIYF,TGTGCCAGCAGGTCGGACAGCTACTCTGGAAACACCATATATTTT
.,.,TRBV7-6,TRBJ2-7,CASSLAPDSGPGYEQYF,TGTGCCAGCAGCTTAGCCCCTGACAGTGGACCAGGCTACGAGCAGTACTTC
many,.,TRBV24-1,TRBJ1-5,CATSGLNTQPQHF,TGTGCCACCAGTGGCCTCAATACCCAGCCCCAGCATTTT
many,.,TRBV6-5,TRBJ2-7,CASSYSSVAGDEQYF,TGTGCCAGCAGTTACTCCTCCGTAGCAGGGGACGAGCAGTACTTC
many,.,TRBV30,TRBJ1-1,CAWSVGGARTEAFF,TGTGCCTGGAGTGTAGGGGGGGCAAGGACTGAAGCTTTCTTT
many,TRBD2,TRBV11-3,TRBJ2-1,CASSLEVRTSGRNEQFF,TGTGCCAGCAGCTTAGAAGTGAGGACTAGCGGGAGAAATGAGCAGTTCTTC
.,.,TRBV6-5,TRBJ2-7,CASSYSSRARARQYF,TGTGCCAGCAGTTACTCCTCAAGGGCTAGAGCTAGGCAGTACTTC
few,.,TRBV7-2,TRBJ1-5,CASSLEDLPQHF,TGTGCCAGCAGCTTAGAGGACCTCCCCCAGCATTTT
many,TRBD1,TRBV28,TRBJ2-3,CASSSIRDRGRDTQYF,TGTGCCAGCAGTTCGATCCGGGACAGGGGGCGAGATACGCAGTATTTT
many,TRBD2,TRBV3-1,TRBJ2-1,CASSQAASGRASYNEQFF,TGTGCCAGCAGCCAGGCCGCTAGCGGGAGGGCCTCCTACAATGAGCAGTTCTTC
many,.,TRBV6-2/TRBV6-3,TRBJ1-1,CASSSRTNTEAFF,TGTGCCAGCAGTTCCCGCACCAACACTGAAGCTTTCTTT
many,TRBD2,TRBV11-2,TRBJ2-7,CASSTLAGEQYF,TGTGCCAGCAGCACCCTAGCGGGGGAGCAGTACTTC
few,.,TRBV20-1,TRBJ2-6,CSARRGTGANVLTF,TGCAGTGCTAGAAGAGGGACCGGGGCCAACGTCCTGACTTTC
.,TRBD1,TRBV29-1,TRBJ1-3,CSAGTVGNTIYF,TGCAGCGCTGGGACAGTCGGAAACACCATATATTTT
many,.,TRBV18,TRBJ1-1,CASSPIANTEAFF,TGTGCCAGCTCACCAATTGCAAACACTGAAGCTTTCTTT
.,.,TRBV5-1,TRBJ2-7,CASSAEQGLSSYEQYF,TGCGCCAGCAGCGCAGAGCAGGGTCTAAGCTCCTACGAGCAGTACTTC
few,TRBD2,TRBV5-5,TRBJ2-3,CASSPGLAGRTGTQYF,TGTGCCAGCAGCCCCGGACTAGCGGGACGCACCGGTACGCAGTATTTT
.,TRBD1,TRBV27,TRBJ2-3,CASRTGTGRPDTQYF,TGTGCCAGCCGGACCGGGACAGGGAGGCCAGATACGCAGTATTTT
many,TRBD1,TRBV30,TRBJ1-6,CAWSSGGTPLHF,TGTGCCTGGAGCTCAGGGGGAACACCCCTCCACTTT
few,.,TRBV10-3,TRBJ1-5,CAISETSNQPQHF,TGTGCCATCAGTGAGACCTCGAATCAGCCCCAGCATTTT
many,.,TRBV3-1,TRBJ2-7,CASSQRATSYEQYF,TGTGCCAGCAGCCAAAGGGCCACTAGCTACGAGCAGTACTTC
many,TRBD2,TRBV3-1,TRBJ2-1,CASSRASGYNEQFF,TGTGCCAGCAGCCGGGCTAGCGGGTACAATGAGCAGTTCTTC
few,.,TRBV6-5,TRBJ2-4,CASSRENIQYF,TGTGCCAGCAGCCGGGAAAACATTCAGTACTTC
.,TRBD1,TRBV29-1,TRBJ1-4,CSVQGAGEKLFF,TGCAGCGTACAGGGGGCGGGTGAAAAACTGTTTTTT
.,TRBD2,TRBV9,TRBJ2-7,CASSETSGEEDEQYF,TGTGCCAGCAGCGAGACTAGCGGGGAGGAGGACGAGCAGTACTTC
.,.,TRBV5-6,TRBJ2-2,CASSLAVLLYNENGELFF,TGTGCCAGCAGCTTGGCCGTACTACTCTATAATGAAAACGGGGAGCTGTTTTTT